The rows below give T cell receptor beta chains drawn from one sample of a study of cytomegalovirus exposure and HLA in healthy donors. Sequencing used immunoSEQ multiplex PCR; TCRdb keeps in-frame clones, though not all of them. The data contain about 180,000 clones, 80% to 90% of them singletons. What was sequenced was PBMCs. The receptors originated from a girl aged 2 to 9 in good health and CMV-seropositive. Each CDR3 is given with its conserved first and last residue. Each record gives: CDR3 protein, CDR3 DNA, clone size, D gene, J gene, V gene. A D gene is named only where the DNA matches it firmly. Size tells how often a clone was seen (once, few, many) or the class of an expanded clone, and some rows leave it out.

CDR3: CATSRDRGLGTEAFF; DNA: TGTGCCACCAGCAGAGATAGGGGGCTCGGCACTGAAGCTTTCTTT; size: -; D: TRBD1; J: TRBJ1-1; V: TRBV15
CDR3: CAWSESGGKQFF; DNA: TGTGCCTGGAGTGAGAGCGGGGGCAAGCAGTTCTTC; size: -; D: TRBD2; J: TRBJ2-1; V: TRBV30
CDR3: CASGRDSYTEAFF; DNA: TGTGCTAGTGGTAGGGACAGTTACACTGAAGCTTTCTTT; size: -; D: TRBD1; J: TRBJ1-1; V: TRBV12-5
CDR3: CASSYGQRTDTQYF; DNA: TGCGCCAGCAGCTACGGACAGCGCACAGATACGCAGTATTTT; size: -; D: -; J: TRBJ2-3; V: TRBV5-1
CDR3: CASSPQGGSLYEQFF; DNA: TGTGCCAGCAGCCCCCAAGGCGGGAGTTTGTATGAGCAGTTCTTC; size: -; D: TRBD2; J: TRBJ2-1; V: TRBV7-2
CDR3: CASGGIGTSGSTHEQYF; DNA: TGCGCCAGCGGGGGGATCGGGACTAGCGGGAGTACACACGAGCAGTACTTC; size: few; D: TRBD2; J: TRBJ2-7; V: TRBV10-2
CDR3: CAISPAVGTREAFF; DNA: TGTGCCATCAGCCCCGCCGTAGGGACACGTGAAGCTTTCTTT; size: -; D: -; J: TRBJ1-1; V: TRBV10-3
CDR3: CASSVAGGNNEAFF; DNA: TGTGCCAGCAGCGTAGCAGGAGGAAACAATGAAGCTTTCTTT; size: few; D: -; J: TRBJ1-1; V: TRBV9
CDR3: CASSVGGQQETQYF; DNA: TGTGCCAGCAGCGTAGGCGGACAGCAAGAGACCCAGTACTTC; size: -; D: -; J: TRBJ2-5; V: TRBV9
CDR3: CASSPNPGQIEAFF; DNA: TGTGCCAGCAGCCCAAACCCGGGACAGATTGAAGCTTTCTTT; size: -; D: TRBD1; J: TRBJ1-1; V: TRBV5-4
CDR3: CSVEATTGEQTGELFF; DNA: TGCAGCGTTGAAGCCACCACAGGGGAGCAAACCGGGGAGCTGTTTTTT; size: once; D: TRBD1; J: TRBJ2-2; V: TRBV29-1
CDR3: CASSSRTDSNYGYTF; DNA: TGTGCCAGCAGCTCCAGGACGGACTCTAACTATGGCTACACCTTC; size: -; D: -; J: TRBJ1-2; V: TRBV7-3
CDR3: CASSIGGTRSQETQYF; DNA: TGTGCCAGTAGTATAGGGGGGACTAGATCACAAGAGACCCAGTACTTC; size: -; D: TRBD2; J: TRBJ2-5; V: TRBV19
CDR3: CASSSQLAGGAYEQYF; DNA: TGCGCCAGCTCCAGTCAATTAGCGGGAGGGGCCTACGAGCAGTACTTC; size: once; D: TRBD2; J: TRBJ2-7; V: TRBV5-1
CDR3: CASSLDRYSYEQYF; DNA: TGCGCCAGCAGCTTGGACAGGTACTCCTACGAGCAGTACTTC; size: -; D: -; J: TRBJ2-7; V: TRBV5-1
CDR3: CASSRYTSLSGNTIYF; DNA: TGTGCCAGCAGCCGGTACACTAGTCTCTCTGGAAACACCATATATTTT; size: once; D: -; J: TRBJ1-3; V: TRBV5-8
CDR3: CASTESTEAFF; DNA: TGTGCCAGCACCGAGAGCACTGAAGCTTTCTTT; size: -; D: -; J: TRBJ1-1; V: TRBV28
CDR3: CASSLGNSGANEQFF; DNA: TGCGCCAGCAGCTTGGGTAATAGCGGGGCAAATGAGCAGTTCTTC; size: -; D: TRBD2; J: TRBJ2-1; V: TRBV5-1
CDR3: CASSEVLVGDQPQHF; DNA: TGTGCCAGCAGTGAGGTACTAGTGGGCGATCAGCCCCAGCATTTT; size: -; D: -; J: TRBJ1-5; V: TRBV6-1
CDR3: CASSYWDTREPQHF; DNA: TGTGCCAGCAGTTATTGGGACACGAGGGAGCCCCAGCATTTT; size: -; D: -; J: TRBJ1-5; V: TRBV28
CDR3: CASSYRGLAGNYEQYF; DNA: TGTGCCAGCAGTTACCGGGGACTAGCGGGGAACTACGAGCAGTACTTC; size: -; D: TRBD2; J: TRBJ2-7; V: TRBV6-5
CDR3: CASSDGEREILDTQYF; DNA: TGTGCCAGCAGTGATGGGGAGCGTGAAATCTTGGATACGCAGTATTTT; size: -; D: -; J: TRBJ2-3; V: TRBV2
CDR3: CASSFSTGGSEKLFF; DNA: TGTGCCAGCAGTTTCTCGACAGGGGGTAGCGAAAAACTGTTTTTT; size: -; D: TRBD1; J: TRBJ1-4; V: TRBV27
CDR3: CASSERGSTWEVAHEQFF; DNA: TGTGCCAGCAGTGAAAGGGGTTCGACCTGGGAGGTAGCTCATGAGCAGTTCTTC; size: -; D: -; J: TRBJ2-1; V: TRBV2
CDR3: CASSILGTVGAFF; DNA: TGTGCCAGTAGTATTTTAGGGACAGTGGGAGCTTTCTTT; size: -; D: TRBD1; J: TRBJ1-1; V: TRBV19
CDR3: CASSLRQGHADTQYF; DNA: TGTGCCAGCAGCTTGCGTCAGGGCCACGCAGATACGCAGTATTTT; size: -; D: -; J: TRBJ2-3; V: TRBV9
CDR3: CASSLVGASGPSVAQYF; DNA: TGCGCCAGCAGCTTGGTCGGGGCTAGCGGGCCTTCGGTTGCGCAGTATTTT; size: -; D: TRBD2; J: TRBJ2-3; V: TRBV5-1
CDR3: CASSRTPGTVNEKLFF; DNA: TGTGCCAGCAGCAGAACACCCGGGACAGTAAATGAAAAACTGTTTTTT; size: -; D: TRBD1; J: TRBJ1-4; V: TRBV5-5
CDR3: CASSPRPGTGKVESYNEQFF; DNA: TGCGCCAGCAGCCCACGTCCCGGGACAGGGAAGGTGGAATCCTACAATGAGCAGTTCTTC; size: -; D: TRBD1; J: TRBJ2-1; V: TRBV4-1
CDR3: CASSVQYGYGYTF; DNA: TGTGCCAGCAGCGTACAATACGGCTATGGCTACACCTTC; size: -; D: -; J: TRBJ1-2; V: TRBV9
CDR3: CASSDLRDRAGNTIYF; DNA: TGTGCCAGCAGTGATCTTCGGGACAGGGCTGGAAACACCATATATTTT; size: -; D: TRBD1; J: TRBJ1-3; V: TRBV25-1
CDR3: CAGRTGDGYTF; DNA: TGTGCCGGCCGGACAGGGGATGGCTACACCTTC; size: -; D: TRBD1; J: TRBJ1-2; V: TRBV30
CDR3: CASRRTAYSNQPPHF; DNA: TGCGCCAGCAGACGGACAGCGTATAGCAATCAGCCCCCGCATTTT; size: -; D: -; J: TRBJ1-5; V: TRBV4-1
CDR3: CASSRDREEPQHF; DNA: TGTGCCAGCTCCCGGGACAGGGAGGAGCCCCAGCATTTT; size: -; D: TRBD1; J: TRBJ1-5; V: TRBV18
CDR3: CASSVAGGTGTEAFF; DNA: TGTGCCAGCAGCGTAGCTGGTGGTACGGGCACTGAAGCTTTCTTT; size: once; D: -; J: TRBJ1-1; V: TRBV9
CDR3: CASSLPGPGEGLEQYF; DNA: TGTGCCAGCAGCTTACCCGGCCCGGGGGAGGGCCTCGAGCAGTACTTC; size: -; D: TRBD2; J: TRBJ2-7; V: TRBV11-3